Presented here are 15 T cell receptor beta chains from one specimen sequenced in a study of shared clonotypes between healthy human individuals. The naive CD8 population came from CD45RO-negative cells selected for CCR7, without terminally differentiated effector memory CD45RA+ cells. Sequenced by immunoSEQ multiplex PCR; TCRdb stores in-frame clones only, minus some. This sample carries millions of clones, about 93% of them seen once, and the ten largest clones take 1.5% to 2%. Sequencing input: naive CD8+ T cells from PBMCs. The receptors here all came from a young man in good health. Some clones in this sample may be carry-over from other donors' samples.

In regard to this clone: Different DNA sequences within this sample yield the same CDR3. The gene calls are TRBV28 and TRBJ2-7; D gene uncertain. The germline gives CDR1 MDHEN, CDR2 SYDVKM. The germline V and J ends were trimmed by 6 bases and 4 bases, with 10 bases remaining between them. This CDR3 has 12 amino acids. DNA of the CDR3: TGTGCCAGCAGCCTGGGTGATTACGAGCAGTACTTC. Translation gives CASSLGDYEQYF.

The V and J genes are TRBV28 and TRBJ1-6, with D possibly matching TRBD1 (5 bases). There are 15 residues in the CDR3. Germline CDR1 is MDHEN and CDR2 is SYDVKM. Trimming removed 2 bases at V and 3 bases at J, with 8 bases between. The CDR3 region is CASSLRGVYNSPLHF. CDR3 coding DNA: TGTGCCAGCAGTTTAAGAGGGGTCTATAATTCACCCCTCCACTTT.

V gene TRBV29-1 combines with J gene TRBJ2-2; D not resolved. The CDR3 totals 19 residues. The germline V gene encodes CDR1 SQVTM and CDR2 ANQGSEA. Trimming left V 0 bases short and J 7 bases short, with 27 bases between. CDR3 sequence: CSVEDQVQAPDEHRGELFF. The CDR3 DNA sequence: TGCAGCGTTGAAGATCAAGTGCAGGCCCCAGATGAACACCGCGGGGAGCTGTTTTTT.

As DNA, the CDR3 is TGTGCCAGCACCTCAACTACGGGCACTGAAGCTTTCTTT. It translates to CASTSTTGTEAFF. The chain has TRBV7-9 and TRBJ1-1; D remains ambiguous. The germline V gene encodes CDR1 SEHNR and CDR2 FQNEAQ (reference sequence). The CDR3 extends over 13 amino acids. The germline V and J ends were trimmed by 7 bases and 4 bases, with 13 bases remaining between them.

Concerning this clone: The same CDR3 is also encoded by other DNA sequences in this sample. The V gene is TRBV27, the J gene TRBJ2-7, with 11 bases matching TRBD1. This CDR3 has 14 residues. V shed 6 bases, J shed 4 bases, and the junction held 5 bases outside the gene matches. Germline CDR1 is MNHEY and CDR2 is SMNVEV (reference sequence). This CDR3 is CASSAGTGGYEQYF. The DNA for the CDR3 is TGTGCCAGCAGCGCCGGGACAGGGGGTTACGAGCAGTACTTC.

This clone has a handful of counts. The CDR3: CASSLWQGGYNEQFF. Here the CDR3 DNA reads TGCGCCAGCAGCTTGTGGCAGGGAGGATACAATGAGCAGTTCTTC. V is TRBV5-1 and J is TRBJ2-1; D may be TRBD2 (6 bases). Deletions cut 1 base from V and 4 bases from J, with 12 bases between. This CDR3 comprises 15 residues. CDR1 and CDR2 (germline): SGHRS, YFSETQ.

CDR3: CAISEDTGIFRAYYGYTF. CDR3 bases: TGTGCCATCAGTGAGGATACAGGTATTTTCCGGGCCTACTATGGCTACACCTTC. The chain carries TRBV10-3 and TRBJ1-2; the D gene is possibly TRBD1 (5 bases). This CDR3 is built from 18 residues. V was clipped by 2 bases and J by 3 bases, with 22 bases between them. Germline-derived CDR1 and CDR2 are ENHRY and SYGVKD.

This chain links TRBV27 with TRBJ2-7; D ambiguous. The germline gives CDR1 MNHEY, CDR2 SMNVEV (reference sequence). The CDR3 runs to 12 residues. V gave up 6 bases and J gave up 0 bases, with 6 bases separating them. The CDR3 coding sequence is TGTGCCAGCAGGGAGCTCTCCTACGAGCAGTACTTC. Protein product: CASRELSYEQYF.

Worth noting for this clone: The same CDR3 also results from other DNA sequences found in this sample. This chain connects TRBV27 to TRBJ2-3; 9 nucleotides align to TRBD1. There are 16 residues in the CDR3. Germline V CDR1 and CDR2: MNHEY, SMNVEV (reference sequence). V dropped 6 bases and J dropped 3; count of bases not matched to a gene: 10. CDR3 sequence reads: CASSLLLGQGTDTQYF. In DNA form, the CDR3 reads TGTGCCAGCAGCCTCCTCCTGGGACAGGGAACAGATACGCAGTATTTT.

The table lists this clone with a count of one. The rearrangement links TRBV30 to TRBJ1-2; TRBD1 might be the D (6 bases). The CDR3 covers 12 residues. V shed 4 bases and J shed 10 bases, with 16 bases lying between them. Germline CDR1 and CDR2: GTSNPN and SVGIG (reference sequence). CDR3 DNA sequence: TGTGCCTGGAAGGTGACAGGCCGTTACTACACCTTC. Translated: CAWKVTGRYYTF.

This chain's CDR3 is CASEPGLAGTGELFF. DNA for the CDR3: TGTGCCAGCGAACCGGGGCTAGCGGGCACCGGGGAGCTGTTTTTT. The chain has TRBV6-5 and TRBJ2-2; 8 bases are shared with TRBD2. Germline lookup yields CDR1 MNHEY and CDR2 SVGAGI. V dropped 8 bases and J dropped 4; count of bases not matched to a gene: 9. The length of the CDR3 is 15 residues.

This clone was observed once. V and J are TRBV6-1 and TRBJ2-7; D unresolved. Trimming left V 0 bases short and J 1 base short, with 13 bases between. CDR1 is MNHNS, CDR2 SASEGT, per germline. The CDR3 covers 16 residues. This chain's CDR3 is CASSEAVSATSYEQYF. CDR3 bases: TGTGCCAGCAGTGAAGCGGTGTCGGCGACATCCTACGAGCAGTACTTC.

The chain carries TRBV29-1 and TRBJ1-2; maybe TRBD1 (5 bases). V was shortened by 3 bases and J by 8 bases, with 16 bases between the two germline ends. From germline, CDR1 is SQVTM and CDR2 ANQGSEA. There are 13 residues in the CDR3. CDR3 nucleotide sequence: TGCAGCGTTGAGCGCAGGGTGGAGTTCGGCTACACCTTC. Its protein product is CSVERRVEFGYTF.

Points on this clone: The sample carries other DNA sequences with the same CDR3. The rearrangement uses TRBV7-9 and TRBJ2-5; D remains ambiguous. Germline CDR1 is SEHNR and CDR2 is FQNEAQ (reference sequence). The CDR3 covers 12 residues. Between the trimmed V and J ends, which lost 4 bases and 3 bases, there was a span of 6 bases. The CDR3 sequence is CASSSPEETQYF. CDR3 DNA: TGTGCCAGCAGCTCACCGGAAGAGACCCAGTACTTC.

This rearrangement joins TRBV2 to TRBJ2-7, with D maybe TRBD2 (5 bases). The CDR3 has 18 residues. Between the trimmed V and J ends, which lost 6 bases and 2 bases, there was a span of 26 bases. Germline V CDR1 and CDR2: SNHLY, FYNNEI. CDR3 nucleotide sequence: TGTGCCAGCAGATCTTCTTTTTTTTTAGGGAGATATGCCTACGAGCAGTACTTC. It translates to CASRSSFFLGRYAYEQYF.